This TCR beta chain is from a study of control samples from healthy donors and cancer patients (dated by TCRdb to 2020 to 2021). After removal of 6 bases from V and 4 bases from J, the junction retains 10 bases not matched to a gene. CDR1 is given as MDHEN and CDR2 as SYDVKM, both from the germline V gene. CDR3 length: 15 amino acids, cysteine to phenylalanine. Solely the CDR3 DNA is kept, with 45 bases framed from the first base. In regard to this clone: Its antigen target is currently unknown.

Receptor amplification or capture employed the immunoSEQ multiplex PCR assay. The immuneACCESS repertoire file appears here via TCRdb, limited to in-frame rearrangements. These files lack a portion of the clones; in checked studies, under half of the deficit traces to unresolved V genes, and the cause of the others is not known. The record for this sample contains about 190,000 clones. Clones ranked in the top ten supply around 2% of the sample. Sequenced: blood. The receptor chain draws on TRBV28 and TRBJ1-2, with 8 middle bases fitting TRBD1. The sequence was collected from a woman between 25 and 40 years old in good health. In nucleotides, the sequence is TGTGCCAGCAGATATAACAGGGGGAACGCCTATGGCTACACCTTC. It translates to CASRYNRGNAYGYTF.